Listed below are T cell receptor beta chains from one sample, sequenced in a study of T cells after yellow fever vaccination. TCRdb reprocessed the 5' RACE reads with MiXCR, giving one entry per CDR3 protein. In the table there are approximately 300,000 distinct CDR3 sequences, about 6.9% of which are singletons. The input for sequencing was PBMCs, taken 35 to 50 days after the first yellow fever vaccination. The receptors come from a young man who received the YFV17D yellow fever vaccine. CDR3s include the opening cysteine and the closing phenylalanine or tryptophan. The D gene is left open where the match is weak. Clone size is shown for a subset of rows, as once, few, many or a class of expanded clone.

few	TRBV6-1	TRBJ1-2	NA	TGTGCCAGCAGTACATACCCTAGAGGCTACACCTTC	CASSTYPRGYTF
many	TRBV12-3/TRBV12-4	TRBJ2-3	TRBD2	TGTGCCAGCAAAACTAGCGGGGGCCGCACAGATACGCAGTATTTT	CASKTSGGRTDTQYF
few	TRBV9	TRBJ1-6	NA	TGTGCCAGCAGCGACGACACAAACCCATATAATTCACCCCTCCACTTT	CASSDDTNPYNSPLHF
few	TRBV19	TRBJ2-7	NA	TGTGCCAGTAGTATGACCCCTGAAGGTTCCTACGAGCAGTACTTC	CASSMTPEGSYEQYF
many	TRBV14	TRBJ2-1	NA	TGTGCCAGCAGCCTTAGCGGTCCCAATGAGCAGTTCTTC	CASSLSGPNEQFF
many	TRBV4-2	TRBJ2-3	NA	TGTGCCAGCAGCCAAGGATCCGATACTAGGGGGGGAACGGATACGCAGTATTTT	CASSQGSDTRGGTDTQYF
many	TRBV5-1	TRBJ2-3	NA	TGCGCCAGCCACGCGGGAACAGATACGCAGTATTTT	CASHAGTDTQYF
few	TRBV18	TRBJ1-4	NA	TGTGCCAGCTCCACGTCACAGGTCGAAAAACTGTTTTTT	CASSTSQVEKLFF
NA	TRBV4-2	TRBJ1-1	NA	TGTGCCAGCAGCCAAGAGCGGCAGATGAACACTGAAGCTTTCTTT	CASSQERQMNTEAFF
NA	TRBV29-1	TRBJ1-2	TRBD1	TGCAGCGTCGGACAGGGCCCCTCCTATGGCTACACCTTC	CSVGQGPSYGYTF
few	TRBV20-1	TRBJ2-1	NA	TGCAGTGCTAGAGATTCGGCGGTGCAGTTCTTC	CSARDSAVQFF
NA	TRBV5-1	TRBJ1-4	TRBD1	TGCGCCAGCAGCTTCCGCGGGACAGGGGACGAAAAACTGTTTTTT	CASSFRGTGDEKLFF
NA	TRBV6-1	TRBJ1-1	NA	TGTGCCAGCAGTACGTACAGCCGTTTAAACACTGAAGCTTTCTTT	CASSTYSRLNTEAFF
few	TRBV20-1	TRBJ1-5	NA	TGCAGTGCCCGGGTCGTGTCAAGCAATCAGCCCCAGCATTTT	CSARVVSSNQPQHF
few	TRBV21-1	TRBJ2-3	NA	TGTGCCAGCACTCGGCGGGGGCGTGCTGATACGCAGTATTTT	CASTRRGRADTQYF
few	TRBV20-1	TRBJ1-1	NA	TGCAGTGCTACTTGGAACACTGAAGCTTTCTTT	CSATWNTEAFF
many	TRBV20-1	TRBJ2-3	NA	TGCAGTGCCCCTCCGTGGGGGGGCCTGGCAGATACGCAGTATTTT	CSAPPWGGLADTQYF
NA	TRBV28	TRBJ2-5	NA	TGTGCCAGCGCCCCTCCGTACCAAGAGACCCAGTACTTC	CASAPPYQETQYF
NA	TRBV6-2/TRBV6-3	TRBJ2-1	TRBD2	TGTGCCAGCAGTTGGTTGGCAAGCGGGGGCACTGAGCAGTTCTTC	CASSWLASGGTEQFF
few	TRBV18	TRBJ2-6	NA	TGTGCCAGCTCACCATTTACGCACTCTGGGGCCAACGTCCTGACTTTC	CASSPFTHSGANVLTF
few	TRBV27	TRBJ2-2	TRBD2	TGTGCCAGCAGTCTCCTCGGACTAGCGGGGGGGCCGGGGACCGGGGAGCTGTTTTTT	CASSLLGLAGGPGTGELFF
NA	TRBV20-1	TRBJ1-2	TRBD1	TGCAGTGCCCCAATTCCAGGGGGCAGGGGCTACACCTTC	CSAPIPGGRGYTF
once	TRBV5-4	TRBJ2-2	NA	TGTGCCAACAGACCGGACACCCTCCCTGGGGAGCTGTTTTTT	CANRPDTLPGELFF
few	TRBV15	TRBJ2-2	TRBD2	TGTGCCACCAGCAGAGATAGACTAGCGGAGAGCACCGGGGAGCTGTTTTTT	CATSRDRLAESTGELFF
few	TRBV4-2	TRBJ2-3	TRBD2	TGTGCCAGCAGCCAAGACGGGGGGAAGAGGACAGATACGCAGTATTTT	CASSQDGGKRTDTQYF
many	TRBV7-2	TRBJ2-1	TRBD2	TGTGCCAGCAGACCCCTCAGCGGGGGCGGCTACAATGAGCAGTTCTTC	CASRPLSGGGYNEQFF
NA	TRBV6-1	TRBJ1-4	TRBD1	TGTGCCAGCAACCGGGACAGGGGGCATAGCCCAACTAATGAAAAACTGTTTTTT	CASNRDRGHSPTNEKLFF
many	TRBV6-2/TRBV6-3	TRBJ1-1	TRBD1	TGTGCCAGCAGTCTCCACGGGACAGGGAGTGCCACTGAAGCTTTCTTT	CASSLHGTGSATEAFF
NA	TRBV27	TRBJ1-5	NA	TGTGCCAGCAGGGAGACAGGCGGCAATCAGCCCCAGCATTTT	CASRETGGNQPQHF
NA	TRBV5-1	TRBJ2-3	TRBD2	TGCGCCAGCAGCACCCGACTAGCTACAGATACGCAGTATTTT	CASSTRLATDTQYF
few	TRBV27	TRBJ1-1	NA	TGTGCCAGCAGTTTAGGCCAGTCCCACACTGAAGCTTTCTTT	CASSLGQSHTEAFF
NA	TRBV7-2	TRBJ1-2	TRBD1	TGTGCCAGCGCCCCCGGACAGGGAGGTTATGGCTACACCTTC	CASAPGQGGYGYTF
few	TRBV21-1	TRBJ1-1	NA	TGTGCCAGCAGCCTCAATGAGGAGGGGTTCACTGAAGCTTTCTTT	CASSLNEEGFTEAFF
NA	TRBV21-1	TRBJ2-5	NA	TGTGCCAGCAGCCCACAGGGGCGCCAAGTCGGGACCCAGTACTTC	CASSPQGRQVGTQYF
few	TRBV6-5	TRBJ1-2	TRBD1	TGTGCCAGCAGCCCGGGACAGGAAATCTATGGCTACACCTTC	CASSPGQEIYGYTF
NA	TRBV5-1	TRBJ2-2	TRBD2	TGCGCCAGCAGCCCTGGGACTAGCGGCACCGGGGAGCTGTTTTTT	CASSPGTSGTGELFF
NA	TRBV20-1	TRBJ2-2	NA	TGCAGTGCTAGAGTGGTGGAGGACTCCAACACCGGGGAGCTGTTTTTT	CSARVVEDSNTGELFF
few	TRBV20-1	TRBJ2-4	NA	TGCAGTGCCACCCGGGACCTAATTAAAAACATTCAGTACTTC	CSATRDLIKNIQYF
few	TRBV3-1	TRBJ1-2	NA	TGTGCCAGCAGCCAAGGTTCGGGCTATGGCTACACCTTC	CASSQGSGYGYTF
NA	TRBV6-1	TRBJ2-6	NA	TGTGCCACCCTAGGACAGTCCTCTGGGGCCAACGTCCTGACTTTC	CATLGQSSGANVLTF
NA	TRBV27	TRBJ2-2	NA	TGTGCCAGCAGTGGACTATCCACCGGGGAGCTGTTTTTT	CASSGLSTGELFF
once	TRBV7-9	TRBJ2-5	TRBD1	TGTGCCAGCAGCTATTTGACAGGGGCTGGAGAGACCCAGTACTTC	CASSYLTGAGETQYF
many	TRBV12-3/TRBV12-4	TRBJ1-5	NA	TGTGCCAGCAGTCCCCAGGGAAAGACTCAGCCCCAGCATTTT	CASSPQGKTQPQHF
NA	TRBV6-1	TRBJ1-2	TRBD1	TGTGCCAGCAGTGAAGCAGAGGGGGCGGGGTATGGCTACACCTTC	CASSEAEGAGYGYTF
NA	TRBV20-1	TRBJ2-3	NA	TGCAGTGCTAGTAAAGTGAATACGCAGTATTTT	CSASKVNTQYF
few	TRBV5-1	TRBJ2-2	NA	TGCGCCAGCAGCTTGCAACAGATACCAACCGGGGAGCTGTTTTTT	CASSLQQIPTGELFF
NA	TRBV7-9	TRBJ2-6	NA	TGTGCCAGCAGCCTAATGGAATCTGGGGCCAACGTCCTGACTTTC	CASSLMESGANVLTF
few	TRBV15	TRBJ2-2	NA	TGTGCCACCAGCAGAGATCGGGGGGCGGGGACCGGGGAGCTGTTTTTT	CATSRDRGAGTGELFF
few	TRBV24-1	TRBJ2-2	NA	TGTGCCACCAGAGAGACAGGTCTAAACACCGGGGAGCTGTTTTTT	CATRETGLNTGELFF
few	TRBV6-2/TRBV6-3	TRBJ2-7	NA	TGTGCCAGCAGTTACGTGGTTGGGCAGCAACTCTCCTACGAGCAGTACTTC	CASSYVVGQQLSYEQYF
many	TRBV5-5	TRBJ2-1	TRBD1	TGTGCCAGCAGCTTGGTGACAGGGCTCAATGAGCAGTTCTTC	CASSLVTGLNEQFF
few	TRBV11-2	TRBJ2-2	NA	TGTGCCAGCAGCTCCGTAGGGACAATGAACACCGGGGAGCTGTTTTTT	CASSSVGTMNTGELFF
few	TRBV10-3	TRBJ1-5	NA	TGTGCCATCAGTGCCGGGGGGGACTATAGCAATCAGCCCCAGCATTTT	CAISAGGDYSNQPQHF
few	TRBV24-1	TRBJ2-4	TRBD1	TGTGCCACCAGTGATCCGATGACAGGGACGAACATTCAGTACTTC	CATSDPMTGTNIQYF
NA	TRBV9	TRBJ2-3	NA	TGTGCCAGCAGCCCCCAACGGACTGGCACAGATACGCAGTATTTT	CASSPQRTGTDTQYF
many	TRBV30	TRBJ2-3	NA	TGTGCCTGGAGTGTAGGTTCGACTAGCACAGATACGCAGTATTTT	CAWSVGSTSTDTQYF